This T cell receptor beta chain appears in the sequencing data of a study of blood T cell repertoires in COVID-19. This clone appeared a few times. V shed 2 bases and J shed 8 bases, with 10 bases lying between them. From germline, CDR1 is SGHNT and CDR2 YYREEE (reference sequence). The CDR3 has 12 amino acids. Clones were sequenced by immunoSEQ multiplex PCR, and TCRdb holds only the in-frame ones, with some missing. The sample consists of approximately 500,000 clones, roughly nine tenths of them appearing once. The V call is TRBV5-4, the J call TRBJ1-2, with D perhaps TRBD1 (5 bases). The sample consisted of peripheral blood. This clonotype was obtained from a woman aged 50 to 65 with COVID-19, enrolled during active disease. CDR3 loop: CASSFGRGGYTF. In DNA form, the CDR3 reads TGTGCCAGCAGCTTCGGCCGGGGGGGCTACACCTTC.